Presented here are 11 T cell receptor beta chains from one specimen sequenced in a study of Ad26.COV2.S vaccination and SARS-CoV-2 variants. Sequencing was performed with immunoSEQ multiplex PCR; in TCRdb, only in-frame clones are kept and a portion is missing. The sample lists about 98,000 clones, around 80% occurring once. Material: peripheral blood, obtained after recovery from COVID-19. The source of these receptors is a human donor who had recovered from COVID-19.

The CDR3 spells CASSQSTVMNTEAFF. CDR3 coding DNA: TGCGCCAGCAGCCAGTCGACAGTAATGAACACTGAAGCTTTCTTT. V usage is TRBV4-1 and J usage is TRBJ1-1, with a possible D match to TRBD1 (5 bases). Looked up from germline, CDR1 is MGHRA and CDR2 is YSYEKL. Trimming cost V 3 bases and J 0 bases, with 11 bases left between them. CDR3 length: 15 amino acids.

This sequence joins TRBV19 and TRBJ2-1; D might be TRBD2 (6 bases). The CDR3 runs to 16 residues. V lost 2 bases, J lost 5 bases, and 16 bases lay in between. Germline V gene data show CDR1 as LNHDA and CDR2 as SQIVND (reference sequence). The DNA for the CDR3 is TGTGCCAGTAGTATATGGGGGGAAGCTCGGGACAATGAGCAGTTCTTC. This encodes CASSIWGEARDNEQFF.

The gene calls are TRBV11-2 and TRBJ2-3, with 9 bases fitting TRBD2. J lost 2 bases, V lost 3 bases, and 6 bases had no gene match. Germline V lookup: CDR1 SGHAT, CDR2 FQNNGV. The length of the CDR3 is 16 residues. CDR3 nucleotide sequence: TGTGCCAGCAGCTTTTCCGGGACTAGCCCCACAGATACGCAGTATTTT. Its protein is CASSFSGTSPTDTQYF. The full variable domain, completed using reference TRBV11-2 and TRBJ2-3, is EAGVAQSPRYKIIEKRQSVAFWCNPISGHATLYWYQQILGQGPKLLIQFQNNGVVDDSQLPKDRFSAERLKGVDSTLKIQPAKLEDSAVYLCASSFSGTSPTDTQYFGPGTRLTVL.

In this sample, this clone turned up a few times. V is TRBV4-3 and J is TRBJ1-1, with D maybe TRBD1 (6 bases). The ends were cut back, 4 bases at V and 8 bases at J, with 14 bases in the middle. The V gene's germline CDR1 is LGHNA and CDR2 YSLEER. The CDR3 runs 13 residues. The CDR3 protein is CASSPGGGVEAFF. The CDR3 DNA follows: TGCGCCAGCAGCCCCGGGGGCGGGGTCGAAGCTTTCTTT.

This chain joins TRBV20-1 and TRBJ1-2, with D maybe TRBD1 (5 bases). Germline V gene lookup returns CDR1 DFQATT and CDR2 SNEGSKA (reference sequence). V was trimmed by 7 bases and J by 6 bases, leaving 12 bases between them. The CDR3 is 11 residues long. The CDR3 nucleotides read TGCAGTGTGGGGCGAAATGATGGCTACACCTTC. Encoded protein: CSVGRNDGYTF.

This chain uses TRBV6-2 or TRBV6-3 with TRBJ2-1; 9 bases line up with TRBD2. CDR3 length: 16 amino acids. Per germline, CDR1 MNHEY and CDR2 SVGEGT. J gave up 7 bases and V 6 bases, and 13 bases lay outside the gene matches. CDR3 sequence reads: CASSLVGGGARNEQFF. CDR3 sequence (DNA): TGTGCCAGCAGCCTAGTCGGCGGGGGGGCCCGAAATGAGCAGTTCTTC.

The CDR3 DNA reads as TGTGCCAGCAGCTTGGAAAGATTGATGAACACTGAAGCTTTCTTT. Protein product: CASSLERLMNTEAFF. The rearrangement uses TRBV5-6 and TRBJ1-1; D unresolved. V lost 0 bases, J lost 0 bases, and 9 bases lay in between. The CDR3 loop spans 15 amino acids. CDR1 and CDR2 from the germline V gene are SGHDT and YYEEEE.

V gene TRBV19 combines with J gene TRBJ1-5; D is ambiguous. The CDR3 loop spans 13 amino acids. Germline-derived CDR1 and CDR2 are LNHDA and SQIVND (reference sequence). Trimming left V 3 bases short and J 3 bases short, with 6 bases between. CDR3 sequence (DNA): TGTGCCAGTAGTATTAAGTTCAATCAGCCCCAGCATTTT. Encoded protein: CASSIKFNQPQHF.

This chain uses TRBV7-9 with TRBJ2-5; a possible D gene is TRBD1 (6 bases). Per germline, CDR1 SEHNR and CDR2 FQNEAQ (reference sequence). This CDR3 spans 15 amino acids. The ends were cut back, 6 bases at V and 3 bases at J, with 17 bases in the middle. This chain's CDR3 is CASRQQDRAEETQYF. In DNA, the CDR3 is TGTGCCAGCAGACAACAGGACAGAGCGGAAGAGACCCAGTACTTC.

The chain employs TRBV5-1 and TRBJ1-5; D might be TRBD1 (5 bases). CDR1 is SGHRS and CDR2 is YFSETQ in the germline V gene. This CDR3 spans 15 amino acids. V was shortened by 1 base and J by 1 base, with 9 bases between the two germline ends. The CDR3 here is CASSLLGDSNQPQHF. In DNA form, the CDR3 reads TGCGCCAGCAGCTTGTTAGGGGACAGCAATCAGCCCCAGCATTTT.

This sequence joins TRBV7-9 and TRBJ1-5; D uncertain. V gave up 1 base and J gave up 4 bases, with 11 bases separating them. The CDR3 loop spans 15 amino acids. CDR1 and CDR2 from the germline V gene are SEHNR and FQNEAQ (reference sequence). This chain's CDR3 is CASSLGWEVNQPQHF. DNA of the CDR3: TGTGCCAGCAGCTTAGGGTGGGAAGTGAATCAGCCCCAGCATTTT.